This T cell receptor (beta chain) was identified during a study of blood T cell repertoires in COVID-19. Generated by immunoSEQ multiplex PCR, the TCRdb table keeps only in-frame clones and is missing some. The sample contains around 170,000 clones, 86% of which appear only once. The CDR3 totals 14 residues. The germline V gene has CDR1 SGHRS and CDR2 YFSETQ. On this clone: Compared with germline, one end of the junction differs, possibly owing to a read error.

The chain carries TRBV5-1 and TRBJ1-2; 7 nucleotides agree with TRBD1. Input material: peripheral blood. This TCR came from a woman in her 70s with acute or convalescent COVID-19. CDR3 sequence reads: CASRLGDSTYGYTF. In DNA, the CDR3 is TGCGCCAGCAGATTGGGGGACAGCACCTATGGCTACACCTTC.